This T cell receptor beta chain was documented in a study of T-cell reconstitution after alpha-beta-depleted transplantation in children. It was with unique molecular identifiers that the TCRbeta library was prepared. TCRdb recomputed calls from the PCR reads with MiXCR, one row per CDR3 protein. Altogether about 90,000 distinct CDR3 sequences are present, more than 7% being singletons, with the ten largest covering roughly 6.9%. The CDR3 runs to 15 residues. The trim removed 4 bases at V and 3 bases at J, leaving 6 bases unmatched. Germline V lookup: CDR1 SGHAT, CDR2 FQDESV (reference sequence). The table lists this clonotype with many counts.

The specimen comprised PBMCs from the stem cell graft donor, sampled from the stem cell graft. The J gene is TRBJ1-1, the V gene TRBV11-1, with 9 bases fitting TRBD1. The TCR originated in a human donor who donated a stem cell graft to a child with congenital amegakaryocytic thrombocytopenia. The DNA for the CDR3 is TGTGCCAGCAGCTGGGGACAGGGAGTTGACACTGAAGCTTTCTTT. Translated, it gives CASSWGQGVDTEAFF.